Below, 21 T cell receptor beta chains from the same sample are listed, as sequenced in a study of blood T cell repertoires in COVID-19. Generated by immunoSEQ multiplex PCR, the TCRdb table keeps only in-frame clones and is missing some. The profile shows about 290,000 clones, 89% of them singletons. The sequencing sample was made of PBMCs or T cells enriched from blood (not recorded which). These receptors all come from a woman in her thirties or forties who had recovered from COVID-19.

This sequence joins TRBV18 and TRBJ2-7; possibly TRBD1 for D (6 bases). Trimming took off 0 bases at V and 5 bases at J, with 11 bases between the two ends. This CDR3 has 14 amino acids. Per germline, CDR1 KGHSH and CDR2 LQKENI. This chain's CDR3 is CASSPPYRDNEQYF. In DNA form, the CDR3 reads TGTGCCAGCTCACCACCGTACAGGGACAACGAGCAGTACTTC.

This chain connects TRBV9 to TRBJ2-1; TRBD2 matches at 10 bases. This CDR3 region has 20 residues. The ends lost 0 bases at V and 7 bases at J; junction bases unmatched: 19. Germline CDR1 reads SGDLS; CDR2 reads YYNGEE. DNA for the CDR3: TGTGCCAGCAGCGTAGAGGCCGAGACTAGCGGGTTTTCGAGAGGAAATGAGCAGTTCTTC. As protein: CASSVEAETSGFSRGNEQFF.

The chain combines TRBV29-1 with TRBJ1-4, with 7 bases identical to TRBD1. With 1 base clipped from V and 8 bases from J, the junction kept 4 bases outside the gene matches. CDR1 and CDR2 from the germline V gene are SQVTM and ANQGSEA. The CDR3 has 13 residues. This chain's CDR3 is CSVEGQGDEKLFF. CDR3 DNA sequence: TGCAGCGTTGAAGGGCAGGGGGACGAAAAACTGTTTTTT.

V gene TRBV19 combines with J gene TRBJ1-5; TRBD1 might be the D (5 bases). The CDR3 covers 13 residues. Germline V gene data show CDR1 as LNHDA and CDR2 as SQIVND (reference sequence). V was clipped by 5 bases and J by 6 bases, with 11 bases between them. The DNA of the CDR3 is TGTGCCAGTAGTCGGCAGGGTGCTCAGCCCCAGCATTTT. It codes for CASSRQGAQPQHF. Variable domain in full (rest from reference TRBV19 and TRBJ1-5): DGGITQSPKYLFRKEGQNVTLSCEQNLNHDAMYWYRQDPGQGLRLIYYSQIVNDFQKGDIAEGYSVSREKKESFPLTVTSAQKNPTAFYLCASSRQGAQPQHFGDGTRLSIL.

In nucleotides, the CDR3 is TGTGCCTGGAGTGTACAGCAGGGCGCTGAGCAGTTCTTC. Amino acids: CAWSVQQGAEQFF. The V call is TRBV30, the J call TRBJ2-1; D is possibly TRBD1 (5 bases). V lost 0 bases and J lost 9, with 12 bases in between. Germline V gene lookup returns CDR1 GTSNPN and CDR2 SVGIG (reference sequence). This CDR3 has 13 residues.

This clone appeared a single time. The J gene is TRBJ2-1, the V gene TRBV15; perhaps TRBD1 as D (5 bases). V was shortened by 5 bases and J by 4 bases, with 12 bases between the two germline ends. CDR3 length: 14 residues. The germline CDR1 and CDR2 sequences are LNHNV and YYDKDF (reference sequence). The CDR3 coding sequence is TGTGCCACCAGCTCCAGGGTCACGTACAATGAGCAGTTCTTC. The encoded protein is CATSSRVTYNEQFF.

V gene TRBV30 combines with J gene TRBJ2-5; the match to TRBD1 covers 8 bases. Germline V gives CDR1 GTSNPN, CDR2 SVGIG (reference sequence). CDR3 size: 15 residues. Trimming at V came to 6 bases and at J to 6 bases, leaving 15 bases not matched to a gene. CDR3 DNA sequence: TGTGCCTGTACAAAGACGACAGGGGAGGCCAAGACCCAGTACTTC. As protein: CACTKTTGEAKTQYF. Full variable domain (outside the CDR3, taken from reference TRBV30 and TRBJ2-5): SQTIHQWPATLVQPVGSPLSLECTVEGTSNPNLYWYRQAAGRGLQLLFYSVGIGQISSEVPQNLSASRPQDRQFILSSKKLLLSDSGFYLCACTKTTGEAKTQYFGPGTRLLVL.

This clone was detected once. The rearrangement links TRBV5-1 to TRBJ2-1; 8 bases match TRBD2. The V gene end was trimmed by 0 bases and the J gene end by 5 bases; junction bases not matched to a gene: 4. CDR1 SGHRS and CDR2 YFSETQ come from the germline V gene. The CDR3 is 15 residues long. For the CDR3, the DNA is TGCGCCAGCAGCTTGGGATTAGCGGGGAACAATGAGCAGTTCTTC. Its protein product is CASSLGLAGNNEQFF.

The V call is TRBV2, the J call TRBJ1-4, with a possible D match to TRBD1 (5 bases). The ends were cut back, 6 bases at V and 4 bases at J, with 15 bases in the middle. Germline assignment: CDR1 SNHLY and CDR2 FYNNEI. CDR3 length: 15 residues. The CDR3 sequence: CASSRAGGGNEKLFF. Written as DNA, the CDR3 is TGTGCCAGCAGCCGAGCCGGGGGGGGTAATGAAAAACTGTTTTTT. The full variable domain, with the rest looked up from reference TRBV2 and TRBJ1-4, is EPEVTQTPSHQVTQMGQEVILRCVPISNHLYFYWYRQILGQKVEFLVSFYNNEISEKSEIFDDQFSVERPDGSNFTLKIRSTKLEDSAMYFCASSRAGGGNEKLFFGSGTQLSVL.

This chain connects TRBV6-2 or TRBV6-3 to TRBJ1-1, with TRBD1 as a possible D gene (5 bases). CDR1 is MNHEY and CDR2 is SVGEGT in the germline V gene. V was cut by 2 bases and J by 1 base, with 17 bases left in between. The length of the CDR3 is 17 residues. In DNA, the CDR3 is TGTGCCAGCAGTTACCGTGGAGGGAGGACACAGAACACTGAAGCTTTCTTT. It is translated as CASSYRGGRTQNTEAFF.

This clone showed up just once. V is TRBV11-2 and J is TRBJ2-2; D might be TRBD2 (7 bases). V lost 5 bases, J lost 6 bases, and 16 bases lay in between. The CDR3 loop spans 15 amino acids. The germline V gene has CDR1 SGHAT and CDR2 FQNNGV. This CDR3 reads CASSPRGGRPGELFF. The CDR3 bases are TGTGCCAGCAGCCCAAGGGGGGGTAGGCCCGGGGAGCTGTTTTTT.

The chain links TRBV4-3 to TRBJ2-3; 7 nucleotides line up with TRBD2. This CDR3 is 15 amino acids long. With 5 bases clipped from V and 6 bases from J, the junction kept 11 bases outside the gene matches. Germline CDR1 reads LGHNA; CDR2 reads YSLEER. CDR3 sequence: CASSSGPSGADTQYF. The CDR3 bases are TGCGCCAGCAGCTCGGGGCCAAGCGGGGCGGATACGCAGTATTTT.

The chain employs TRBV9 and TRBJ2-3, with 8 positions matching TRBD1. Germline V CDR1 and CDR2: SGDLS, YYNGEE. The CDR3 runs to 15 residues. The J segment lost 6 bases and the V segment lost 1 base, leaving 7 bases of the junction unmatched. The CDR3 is CASSVRPGGVDTQYF. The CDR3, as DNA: TGTGCCAGCAGCGTAAGGCCAGGGGGCGTGGATACGCAGTATTTT.

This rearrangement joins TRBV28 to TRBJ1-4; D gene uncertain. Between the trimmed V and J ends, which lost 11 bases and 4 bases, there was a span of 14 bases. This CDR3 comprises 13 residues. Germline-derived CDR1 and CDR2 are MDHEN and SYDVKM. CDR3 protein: CAWQRAHNEKLFF. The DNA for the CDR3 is TGTGCCTGGCAGAGGGCCCATAATGAAAAACTGTTTTTT.

CDR3 DNA sequence: TGTGCCAGCATCGAACGGCGGTCAGGGAACTATGGCTACACCTTC. Its translation is CASIERRSGNYGYTF. The chain has TRBV6-5 and TRBJ1-2; tentatively, D is TRBD1 (5 bases). Trimming took off 7 bases at V and 2 bases at J, with 17 bases between the two ends. The CDR3 spans 15 residues. Germline CDR1 reads MNHEY; CDR2 reads SVGAGI.

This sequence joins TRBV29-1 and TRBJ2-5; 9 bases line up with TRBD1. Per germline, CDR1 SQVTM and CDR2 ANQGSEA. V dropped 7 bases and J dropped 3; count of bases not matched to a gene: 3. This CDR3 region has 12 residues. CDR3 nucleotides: TGCAGCGCAAGACAGGGGGAAGAGACCCAGTACTTC. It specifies CSARQGEETQYF.

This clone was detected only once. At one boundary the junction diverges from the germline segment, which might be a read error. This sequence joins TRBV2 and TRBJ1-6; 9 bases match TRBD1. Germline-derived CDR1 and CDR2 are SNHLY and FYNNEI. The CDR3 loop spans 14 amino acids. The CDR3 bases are TGTGCCAGCAGGACCCGGGGACAGGGTTCATCCCTCCACTTT. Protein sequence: CASRTRGQGSSLHF. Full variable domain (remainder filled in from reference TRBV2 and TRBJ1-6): EPEVTQTPSHQVTQMGQEVILRCVPISNHLYFYWYRQILGQKVEFLVSFYNNEISEKSEIFDDQFSVERPDGSNFTLKIRSTKLEDSAMYFCASRTRGQGSSLHFGNGTRLTVT.

The chain's CDR3 is CASRPRTGYYEQYF. CDR3 in DNA: TGTGCCAGCAGACCCAGGACAGGGTACTACGAGCAGTACTTC. The rearrangement joins TRBV2 to TRBJ2-7; TRBD1 agrees at 8 bases. The V gene's germline CDR1 is SNHLY and CDR2 FYNNEI. Trimming removed 6 bases from V and 3 bases from J; junction bases left unmatched: 7. The CDR3 is 14 residues long.

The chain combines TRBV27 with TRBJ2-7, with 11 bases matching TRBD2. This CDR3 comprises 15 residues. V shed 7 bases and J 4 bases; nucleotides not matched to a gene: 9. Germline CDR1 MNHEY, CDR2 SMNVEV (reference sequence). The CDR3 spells CASTPSGGLLYEQYF. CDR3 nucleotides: TGTGCCAGCACACCTAGCGGGGGGTTATTGTACGAGCAGTACTTC.

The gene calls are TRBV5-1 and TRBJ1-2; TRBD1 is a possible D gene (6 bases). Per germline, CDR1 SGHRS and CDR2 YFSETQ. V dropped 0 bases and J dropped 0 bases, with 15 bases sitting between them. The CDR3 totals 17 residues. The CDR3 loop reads CASSLGLTGKSNYGYTF. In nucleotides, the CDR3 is TGCGCCAGCAGCTTGGGTCTAACAGGGAAATCTAACTATGGCTACACCTTC.

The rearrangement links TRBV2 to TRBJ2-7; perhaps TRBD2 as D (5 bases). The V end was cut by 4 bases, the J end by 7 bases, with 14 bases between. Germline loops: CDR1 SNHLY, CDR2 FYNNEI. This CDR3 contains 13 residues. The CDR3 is CASSAQPPGEQYF. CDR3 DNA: TGTGCCAGCAGTGCACAACCCCCGGGGGAGCAGTACTTC.